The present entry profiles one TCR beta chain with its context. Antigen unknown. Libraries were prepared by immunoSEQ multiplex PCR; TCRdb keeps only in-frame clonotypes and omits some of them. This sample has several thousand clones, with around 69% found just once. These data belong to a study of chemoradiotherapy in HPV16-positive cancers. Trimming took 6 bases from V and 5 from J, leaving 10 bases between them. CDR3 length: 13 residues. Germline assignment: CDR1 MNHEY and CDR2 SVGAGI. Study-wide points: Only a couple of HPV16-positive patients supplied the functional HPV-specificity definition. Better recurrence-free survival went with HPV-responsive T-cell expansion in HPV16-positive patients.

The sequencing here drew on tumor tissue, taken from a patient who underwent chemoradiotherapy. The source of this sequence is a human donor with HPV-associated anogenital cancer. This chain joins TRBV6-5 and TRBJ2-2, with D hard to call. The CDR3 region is CASSQEWTGELFF. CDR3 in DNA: TGTGCCAGCAGCCAAGAATGGACCGGGGAGCTGTTTTTT.